The clone carrying this T cell receptor (beta chain) was seen a handful of times. 13 Jbeta primers and 60 Vbeta primers were used for the PCR. Sequencing was performed with immunoSEQ multiplex PCR; in TCRdb, only in-frame clones are kept and a portion is missing. The profile shows 100,000 or so clones, 12% to 15% of them singletons. The data derive from a study of cytomegalovirus exposure and HLA in healthy donors. The clonotype was recovered from a female donor in good health and CMV-seronegative. The specimen was PBMCs.

The CDR3 loop reads CASSQDSGENYEQYF. The CDR3 DNA reads as TGCGCCAGCAGCCAAGATTCAGGGGAGAACTACGAGCAGTACTTC. The genes are TRBV4-3 and TRBJ2-7; possible D gene TRBD1, 6 bases. Germline V lookup: CDR1 LGHNA, CDR2 YSLEER. The CDR3 runs 15 residues. The V end lost 0 bases, the J end lost 3 bases, and 12 bases lay between the germline ends.